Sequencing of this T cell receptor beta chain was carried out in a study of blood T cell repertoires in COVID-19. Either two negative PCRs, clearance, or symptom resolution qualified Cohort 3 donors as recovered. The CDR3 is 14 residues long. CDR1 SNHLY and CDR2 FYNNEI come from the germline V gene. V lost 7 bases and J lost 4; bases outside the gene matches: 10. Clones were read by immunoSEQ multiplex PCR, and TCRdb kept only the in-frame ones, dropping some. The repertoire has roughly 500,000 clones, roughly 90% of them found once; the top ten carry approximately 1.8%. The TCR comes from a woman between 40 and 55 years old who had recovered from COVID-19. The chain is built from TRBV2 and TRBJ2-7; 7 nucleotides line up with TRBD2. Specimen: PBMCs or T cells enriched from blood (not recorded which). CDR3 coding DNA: TGTGCCAGCACCCAAGCGGGGACCCGTTACGAGCAGTACTTC. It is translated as CASTQAGTRYEQYF.